This TCR beta chain was recovered during a study of T-cell memory formation after mild COVID-19. Study-level findings and limits: Those CD4+ clones that contracted were mainly in CM and EM (CD8+ ones in EMRA). Memory cells collected pre-infection included some clones that later responded, suggesting cross-reactive memory joined.

This CDR3 has 15 amino acids. CDR1 is KGHDR, CDR2 SFDVKD, per germline. The V end was cut by 3 bases, the J end by 1 base, with 9 bases between. This clonotype appeared a few times. Its target is unknown. Employing constant-segment primers, 5'RACE generated TCR alpha and TCR beta cDNA libraries bearing sample barcodes and UMIs. TCRdb reprocessed the 5' RACE reads via MiXCR and lists one record per CDR3 protein. The table lists some 120,000 distinct CDR3 sequences, about a sixth of them singletons. This chain links TRBV24-1 with TRBJ2-4, with TRBD2 as a possible D gene (6 bases). Sequencing was done on a sample of PBMCs or a T cell subset sorted from them (not recorded which). The sequence came from a man between 18 and 35 years old who had mild COVID-19 (a few samples of this study predate the infection). Cell type and time point are not known. CDR3 amino acids: CATSDVGGAKNIQYF. DNA of the CDR3: TGTGCCACCAGTGATGTTGGGGGGGCCAAAAACATTCAGTACTTC.